This TCR beta chain was profiled in a study of cytomegalovirus exposure and HLA in healthy donors. Study outcomes and limitations: According to a later analysis, donors in an Asian-associated ancestry cluster reportedly had fewer N-insertions than the roughly 640-donor mean.

Germline V CDR1 and CDR2: SGHNT, YYREEE (reference sequence). The CDR3 spans 15 residues. V lost 3 bases and J lost 6, with 18 bases in between. This clone was counted a single time. The target antigen is unknown. The study ran its PCR with 60 Vbeta and 13 Jbeta primers. Some clones are missing from TCRdb's copy, which holds only in-frame ones; the method was immunoSEQ multiplex PCR. This table holds 150,000 to 200,000 clones, 60% to 85% found once. The clonotype comes from a man in his forties or fifties in good health and CMV-seronegative. This chain joins TRBV5-4 and TRBJ1-2, with D perhaps matching TRBD1 (5 bases). The sequenced material came from PBMCs. CDR3 sequence reads: CASSSRQSGKHGYTF. CDR3 coding DNA: TGTGCCAGCAGCTCTCGACAATCAGGGAAGCATGGCTACACCTTC.